This passage covers 20 T cell receptor beta chains from one sample sequenced in a study of T-cell reconstitution after alpha-beta-depleted transplantation in children. The authors prepared the TCRbeta library with unique molecular identifiers. One entry per CDR3 protein, called by TCRdb with MiXCR from the PCR reads. The sample lists fewer than 350,000 distinct CDR3 sequences; roughly 12% were seen once. The sample consisted of peripheral blood, taken 180 days after TCRalphabeta/CD19-depleted stem cell transplant. Receptor source: a male patient aged 2 to 9 who had a stem cell transplant for chronic granulomatous disease, so the T cells may come from the graft donor.

This clonotype was detected ten times or more. The chain combines TRBV3-1 with TRBJ2-7; possibly TRBD1 or TRBD2 for D (5 bases each). V was pared by 1 base and J by 3 bases, with 19 bases between. CDR1 and CDR2 from the germline V gene are LGHDT and YNNKEL (reference sequence). The CDR3 has 17 residues. CDR3 residues: CASSQGSRGPGYYEQYF. CDR3 sequence (DNA): TGTGCCAGCAGCCAAGGGTCCCGGGGACCCGGATACTACGAGCAGTACTTC.

This clonotype was seen repeatedly, ten times or more. The CDR3 region is CSARDGGSTDTQYF. In nucleotides, the CDR3 is TGCAGTGCTAGAGATGGCGGGAGCACAGATACGCAGTATTTT. The V call is TRBV20-1, the J call TRBJ2-3; a possible D gene is TRBD2 (5 bases). Looked up from germline, CDR1 is DFQATT and CDR2 is SNEGSKA (reference sequence). This CDR3 is 14 amino acids long. Deletions cut 0 bases from V and 0 bases from J, with 7 bases between.

A remark on this clonotype: Possible read error: a much larger clone is one base away. The gene calls are TRBV5-1 and TRBJ2-7; D might be TRBD1 or TRBD2, each matching 5 bases. The CDR3 runs to 14 residues. Germline CDR1 SGHRS, CDR2 YFSETQ. V lost 5 bases to trimming and J lost 3 bases, with 15 bases between them. In DNA form, the CDR3 reads TGCGCCAGCAGGCAAGAGGGGCTAGACTACGAGCAGTACTTC. Amino acids: CASRQEGLDYEQYF.

Of note for this clonotype: A read error may be the cause here, since a much bigger clone is one base away. This chain uses TRBV5-8 with TRBJ2-1; a weak D match, TRBD2 (6 bases). The CDR3 totals 13 residues. Germline values: CDR1 SGHTS, CDR2 YDEGEE. The CDR3, as DNA: TGTGCCAGCAGCTTGGGGGGGGTCCATGAGCAGCTCTTC. Translated, it gives CASSLGGVHEQLF.

This clonotype was counted at least ten times. The gene calls are TRBV6-2 or TRBV6-3 and TRBJ1-1, with TRBD1 as a possible D gene (6 bases). The CDR3 is made up of 14 amino acids. V lost 0 bases and J 6 bases, leaving 11 bases between the germline ends. Germline V gives CDR1 MNHEY, CDR2 SVGEGT. CDR3 residues: CASSYSGAGPEAFF. The CDR3 nucleotides read TGTGCCAGCAGTTACTCGGGGGCAGGGCCTGAAGCTTTCTTT.

This clonotype was detected ten times or more. In nucleotides, the CDR3 is TGTGCCAGCAGCAACAGGGACACAGAGAACACTGAAGCTTTCTTT. It encodes CASSNRDTENTEAFF. The chain links TRBV7-2 to TRBJ1-1; D perhaps matches TRBD1 (6 bases). Germline V gives CDR1 SGHTA, CDR2 FQGNSA. The V end lost 5 bases, the J end lost 1 base, and 14 bases lay between the germline ends. The CDR3 is 15 residues long. Together with reference TRBV7-2 and TRBJ1-1, the CDR3 gives the full variable domain: GAGVSQSPSNKVTEKGKDVELRCDPISGHTALYWYRQSLGQGLEFLIYFQGNSAPDKSGLPSDRFSAERTGGSVSTLTIQRTQQEDSAVYLCASSNRDTENTEAFFGQGTRLTVV.

In this sample, this clonotype turned up a few times. The genes are TRBV4-1 and TRBJ2-5; 14 nucleotides agree with TRBD2. With V trimmed by 3 bases and J by 5 bases, 8 bases remained unmatched. The CDR3 totals 17 residues. Germline V gene lookup returns CDR1 MGHRA and CDR2 YSYEKL. CDR3 nucleotide sequence: TGCGCCAGCAGCCAGAGGGGACTAGCGGGAGTAGGCGAGACCCAGTACTTC. Protein product: CASSQRGLAGVGETQYF.

In its sample, this clonotype was seen many times. The genes are TRBV11-2 and TRBJ2-7, with TRBD2 identical over 14 bases. Germline lookup yields CDR1 SGHAT and CDR2 FQNNGV. This CDR3 has 18 amino acids. V lost 5 bases, J lost 1 base, and 10 bases stayed unmatched. Here the CDR3 reads CASSPGLAGGQSSYEQYF. The DNA of the CDR3 is TGTGCCAGCAGCCCTGGACTAGCGGGGGGTCAATCTTCCTACGAGCAGTACTTC.

This clonotype has at least ten counts. CDR3 amino acids: CASSRGQGQYNEQFF. The CDR3 coding sequence is TGTGCCAGCAGTAGGGGACAGGGCCAGTACAATGAGCAGTTCTTC. The rearrangement uses TRBV6-1 and TRBJ2-1; TRBD1 matches 9 bases. This CDR3 is built from 15 residues. The V gene's germline CDR1 is MNHNS and CDR2 SASEGT. Trimming cost V 5 bases and J 4 bases; bases outside gene matches: 6.

J is TRBJ1-2 and V is TRBV19; D may be TRBD1 (5 bases). Per the germline V gene, CDR1 is LNHDA and CDR2 is SQIVND (reference sequence). CDR3 length: 14 residues. V dropped 7 bases and J dropped 3 bases, with 15 bases sitting between them. CDR3 loop: CASTRGRNHYGYTF. CDR3 DNA: TGTGCCAGTACCCGGGGCAGGAACCACTATGGCTACACCTTC.

This clonotype was seen repeatedly, ten times or more. One end of the junction does not line up with germline, which may come from a read error. The chain joins TRBV24-1 to TRBJ2-2, with D hard to call. The CDR3 totals 15 residues. Per the germline V gene, CDR1 is KGHDR and CDR2 is SFDVKD. DNA for the CDR3: TGTGTCACCAGTAACCCGGAGTCGAACACCGGGGAGCTGTTTTTT. Translating it yields CVTSNPESNTGELFF.

This clonotype has ten or more counts. V and J are TRBV5-1 and TRBJ1-4; D uncertain. The CDR3 length is 15 residues. The V gene lost 5 bases and the J gene lost 8 bases, with 19 bases spanning the gap. Germline assignment: CDR1 SGHRS and CDR2 YFSETQ. CDR3 protein: CASRGLAEEAEKLFF. Written as DNA, the CDR3 is TGCGCCAGCAGAGGATTGGCCGAGGAGGCCGAAAAACTGTTTTTT.

This clonotype occurred many times. This chain joins TRBV7-2 and TRBJ2-4, with D perhaps matching TRBD2 (5 bases). The germline CDR1 and CDR2 sequences are SGHTA and FQGNSA. Trimming left V 5 bases short and J 0 bases short, with 11 bases between. The CDR3 runs to 15 residues. The CDR3 region has the DNA TGTGCCAGCAGCCGGGGTTCCCTAGCCAAAAACATTCAGTACTTC. It codes for CASSRGSLAKNIQYF.

In this sample, this clonotype turned up many times. The chain uses TRBV28 and TRBJ2-3, with D possibly being TRBD2 (5 bases). Trimming took off 4 bases at V and 7 bases at J, with 15 bases between the two ends. Germline V CDR1 and CDR2: MDHEN, SYDVKM. The CDR3 has 14 amino acids. The CDR3 sequence is CASSYPSPGNTQYF. DNA for the CDR3: TGTGCCAGCAGTTACCCCTCCCCGGGAAATACGCAGTATTTT.

This clonotype was counted ten times or more. The V gene is TRBV7-2, the J gene TRBJ2-4; 7 positions agree with TRBD1. CDR1 SGHTA and CDR2 FQGNSA come from the germline V gene. The V segment lost 5 bases and the J segment 1 base; nucleotides outside the gene matches: 5. The length of the CDR3 is 15 residues. Here the CDR3 reads CASSQKTGAKNIQYF. The CDR3 nucleotides read TGTGCCAGCAGCCAAAAGACAGGGGCCAAAAACATTCAGTACTTC.

This clonotype was seen at least ten times. The chain couples TRBV20-1 to TRBJ2-7; TRBD2 aligns across 10 bases. This CDR3 comprises 11 residues. The germline CDR1 and CDR2 sequences are DFQATT and SNEGSKA (reference sequence). CDR3 amino acids: CRTSGNHEQYF. The CDR3 region has the DNA TGCAGAACTAGCGGGAATCACGAGCAGTACTTC.

At least ten counts were recorded for this clonotype. The chain employs TRBV12-3 or TRBV12-4 and TRBJ2-7, with a possible D match to TRBD2 (5 bases). The CDR3 contains 14 residues. Trimming pared 3 bases from V and 7 bases from J, leaving 16 bases between. CDR3 coding DNA: TGTGCCAGCAGTTTGAATATCGGGATTGAAGAGCAGTACTTC. This gives the protein CASSLNIGIEEQYF.

This clonotype has ten or more counts. This chain uses TRBV12-3 or TRBV12-4 with TRBJ2-1, with D perhaps TRBD2 (6 bases). The CDR3 is 15 residues long. V lost 4 bases and J 7 bases, leaving 17 bases between the germline ends. In DNA form, the CDR3 reads TGTGCCAGCAGTTCAACGGGGGTTCGGTGGAATGAGCAGTTCTTC. It codes for CASSSTGVRWNEQFF.

This clonotype was seen repeatedly, ten times or more. The chain recombines TRBV11-2 with TRBJ2-1, with D maybe TRBD2 (6 bases). Germline CDR1 reads SGHAT; CDR2 reads FQNNGV. This CDR3 is 18 amino acids long. Trimming left V 1 base short and J 4 bases short, with 20 bases between. The CDR3 is CASSLVGLGRGQYNEQFF. The CDR3 nucleotides read TGTGCCAGCAGCTTAGTCGGACTCGGGCGGGGCCAATACAATGAGCAGTTCTTC.

This chain connects TRBV4-3 to TRBJ1-4; 8 nucleotides line up with TRBD1. The germline V gene has CDR1 LGHNA and CDR2 YSLEER. This CDR3 has 14 amino acids. The junction had 5 bases not matched to a gene; V was cut back by 1 base and J by 10 bases. For the CDR3, the DNA is TGCGCCAGCAGCCAAGCCGGGACAGGCTCAAAACTGTTTTTT. This sequence encodes CASSQAGTGSKLFF.